This T cell receptor beta chain is drawn from a study of blood T cell repertoires in COVID-19. Overall study: The study drew acute and convalescent COVID-19 samples from the United States, Italy and Spain. Sources were T cells, B-cell-depleted T cells, or PBMCs; the material itself was cDNA or gDNA.

J was trimmed by 4 bases and V by 4 bases; bases with no gene match: 4. The CDR3 totals 15 residues. Germline CDR1 reads SGHVS; CDR2 reads FQNEAQ. Source study methods: Cell counts per sample came from amplifying reference gene primers. Clones were sequenced by immunoSEQ multiplex PCR, and TCRdb holds only the in-frame ones, with some missing. Clonal size and the V and J genes are those of that table, whereas D and trimming came from the DNA. The profile shows 140,000 to 150,000 clones, about 87% of them singletons. The chain links TRBV7-8 to TRBJ2-2; 9 bases align to TRBD1. This clonotype originated in a man between 50 and 59 years old who had recovered from COVID-19. The specimen sequenced was peripheral blood. CDR3 in DNA: TGTGCCAGCAGCTCTACGGGACAGGGCACCGGGGAGCTGTTTTTT. Its translation is CASSSTGQGTGELFF.